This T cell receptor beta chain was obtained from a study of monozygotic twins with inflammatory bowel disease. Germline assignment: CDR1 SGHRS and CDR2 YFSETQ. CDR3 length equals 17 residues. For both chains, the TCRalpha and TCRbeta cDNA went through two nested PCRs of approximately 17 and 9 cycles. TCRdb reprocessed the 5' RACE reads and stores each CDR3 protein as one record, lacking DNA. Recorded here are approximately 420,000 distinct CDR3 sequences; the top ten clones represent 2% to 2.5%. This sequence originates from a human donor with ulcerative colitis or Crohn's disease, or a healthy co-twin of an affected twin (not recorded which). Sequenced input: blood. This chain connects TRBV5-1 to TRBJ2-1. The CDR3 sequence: CASSHLSGPSSYNEQFF.